This T cell receptor (beta chain) was obtained from a study of blood T cell repertoires in COVID-19 (dated by TCRdb to the early 2020s). Regarding the complete study: Samples covering the acute and convalescent phases of COVID-19 were provided by collaborators in the United States, Italy and Spain. Subjects who had been exposed to COVID-19, were actively infected with it, or had recovered from it provided the deeply sampled blood TCRbeta repertoires that made up the dataset. The repertoires were made available in a free public database intended to serve as a resource for research on the immune response to SARS-CoV-2. The samples were drawn from the first 160 participants of the ongoing ImmuneRACE study and from 1,254 subjects provided by 6 global collaborators. HLA class I and class II types, where available, came from metadata supplied by the sample provider rather than from assay-based typing. The material from the prospective study consisted of cDNA or gDNA derived from T cells, B-cell-depleted T cells, or PBMCs. Nearly every sample came with metadata listing a de-identified subject ID, COVID-19 status, age in years and sex. What the study reported, not specific to this receptor: The amount of clinical and demographic metadata varied by source and participant and was provided uncurated.

TCRbeta CDR3 regions were amplified from genomic DNA by means of the immunoSEQ Assay, a bias-controlled multiplex PCR. In the source study's methods: Nucleated cell counts per sample were estimated from amplification of reference gene primers within the assay. To quantify the absolute abundance of each unique TCRbeta CDR3 rearrangement, sequence reads were collapsed and filtered. Productive Simpson clonality was computed per sample as the square root of Simpson's diversity index over productive rearrangements. In TCRdb, the immuneACCESS table is reduced to in-frame sequences with V and J assigned. These tables do not hold every clone; where another copy was compared, an unresolved V gene accounts for under half, and the others remain unexplained. V, J and clone size were drawn from that table, and D and trimming were deduced from the DNA. The sample includes under 80,000 clones, with approximately 87% observed a single time. In total, the top ten clones hold 3.5% to 5.5% of the sample.

As concerns this clone: Its antigen remains undetermined. Base quality data are lacking; no much larger clone is found one base away.

Whole blood was collected in K2EDTA tubes by collaborating institutions according to the institutions' own protocols. For TCRbeta analysis, collaborators shipped samples as frozen whole blood, isolated PBMCs, or DNA extracted from either of those sample types. Its CDR3 holds 16 amino acids, cysteine through phenylalanine. CDR3 DNA only is kept here, 48 bases in frame from base 1. Here V drops 5 bases and J drops 8 bases, and the junction holds 10 bases not matched to any gene. CDR1 SGHTA and CDR2 FQGTGA were looked up in the germline V gene. The TCR was taken from a middle-aged man with active COVID-19. The sequence is built from TRBV7-3 and TRBJ2-3, and TRBD2 matches 13 of the central bases. The sequenced sample was peripheral blood. Here is the DNA: TGTGCCAGCAGCCCCGCCGGACTAGCGGGGGAAGTTACGCAGTATTTT. This translates into CASSPAGLAGEVTQYF. The entire variable domain, with the stretches around the CDR3 drawn from the reference TRBV7-3 and TRBJ2-3 proteins, is GAGVSQTPSNKVTEKGKYVELRCDPISGHTALYWYRQSLGQGPEFLIYFQGTGAADDSGLPNDRFFAVRPEGSVSTLKIQRTERGDSAVYLCASSPAGLAGEVTQYFGPGTRLTVL.